Detailed here is one T cell receptor beta chain. With survey level as its setting, the immunoSEQ assay was v3.0. TCRdb keeps only in-frame clones here, not all; method: immunoSEQ multiplex PCR. The table has under 45,000 clones, 83% seen once. The sample comes from a study of long-term antiretroviral therapy in people with HIV. V lost 0 bases to trimming and J lost 8 bases; unmatched junction nucleotides: 5. The germline V gene has CDR1 MNHEY and CDR2 SMNVEV (reference sequence). CDR3 length equals 15 residues. The gene calls are TRBV27 and TRBJ2-1, with TRBD1 matching 9 bases. This receptor was identified in a man between 18 and 35 years old with HIV. The material sequenced was unsorted PBMCs, taken 1 year after starting antiretroviral therapy. CDR3 bases: TGTGCCAGCAGTTTATCCGGGACAGGGAGGCATGAGCAGTTCTTC. Its protein is CASSLSGTGRHEQFF.